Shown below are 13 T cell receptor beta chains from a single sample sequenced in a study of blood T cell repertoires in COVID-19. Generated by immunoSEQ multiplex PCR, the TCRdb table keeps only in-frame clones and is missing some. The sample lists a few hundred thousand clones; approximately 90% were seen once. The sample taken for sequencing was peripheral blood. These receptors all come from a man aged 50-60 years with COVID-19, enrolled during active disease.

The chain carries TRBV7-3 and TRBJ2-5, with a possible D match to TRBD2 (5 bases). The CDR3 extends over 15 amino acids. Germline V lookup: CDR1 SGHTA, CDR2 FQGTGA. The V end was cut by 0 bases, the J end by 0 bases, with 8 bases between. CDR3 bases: TGTGCCAGCAGCTTAACGAGGCGGGACCAAGAGACCCAGTACTTC. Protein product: CASSLTRRDQETQYF. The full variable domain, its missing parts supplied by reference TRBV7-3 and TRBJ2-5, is GAGVSQTPSNKVTEKGKYVELRCDPISGHTALYWYRQSLGQGPEFLIYFQGTGAADDSGLPNDRFFAVRPEGSVSTLKIQRTERGDSAVYLCASSLTRRDQETQYFGPGTRLLVL.

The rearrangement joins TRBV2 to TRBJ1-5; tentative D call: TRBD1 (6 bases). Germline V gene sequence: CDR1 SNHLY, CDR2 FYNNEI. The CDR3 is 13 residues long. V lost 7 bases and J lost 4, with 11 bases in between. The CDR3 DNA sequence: TGTGCCAGCACCCCTGGACAGAATCAGCCCCAGCATTTT. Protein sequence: CASTPGQNQPQHF.

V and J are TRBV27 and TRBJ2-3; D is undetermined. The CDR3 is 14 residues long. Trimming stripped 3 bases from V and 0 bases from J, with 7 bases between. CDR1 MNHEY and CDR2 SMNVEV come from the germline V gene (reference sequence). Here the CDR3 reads CASSFLSSTDTQYF. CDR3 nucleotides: TGTGCCAGCAGTTTCCTCTCTAGCACAGATACGCAGTATTTT.

This CDR3 reads CASSSRQIQETQYF. The CDR3 DNA reads as TGTGCCAGCAGCTCACGACAGATCCAAGAGACCCAGTACTTC. The chain has TRBV7-8 and TRBJ2-5; D is possibly TRBD1 (5 bases). This CDR3 region has 14 residues. With 4 bases removed from V and 1 base from J, the gap between germline ends came to 10 bases. Germline V gene lookup returns CDR1 SGHVS and CDR2 FQNEAQ.

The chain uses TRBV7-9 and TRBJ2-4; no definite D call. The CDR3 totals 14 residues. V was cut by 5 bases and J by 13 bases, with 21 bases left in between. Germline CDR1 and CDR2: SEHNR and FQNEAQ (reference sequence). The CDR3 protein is CASSPPTTSSPQYF. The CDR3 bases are TGTGCCAGCAGCCCCCCCACTACTTCAAGTCCCCAGTACTTC.

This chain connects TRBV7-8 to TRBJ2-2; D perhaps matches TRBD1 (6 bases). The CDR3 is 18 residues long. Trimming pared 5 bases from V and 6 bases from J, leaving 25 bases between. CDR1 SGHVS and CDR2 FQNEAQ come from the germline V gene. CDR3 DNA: TGTGCCAGCAGCCCCACAATATTCGTAGGGACATTTTCCGGGGAGCTGTTTTTT. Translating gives CASSPTIFVGTFSGELFF.

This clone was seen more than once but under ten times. The CDR3 bases are TGTGCCAGCAGCACCCGGACAGGACGGGTCGCAGGCTACACCTTC. Its protein is CASSTRTGRVAGYTF. The J gene is TRBJ1-2, the V gene TRBV6-5, with 7 bases that match TRBD1. Germline V gives CDR1 MNHEY, CDR2 SVGAGI. Losses at the gene ends were 6 bases for V and 8 bases for J; bases not matched to a gene: 15. The CDR3 is made up of 15 amino acids.

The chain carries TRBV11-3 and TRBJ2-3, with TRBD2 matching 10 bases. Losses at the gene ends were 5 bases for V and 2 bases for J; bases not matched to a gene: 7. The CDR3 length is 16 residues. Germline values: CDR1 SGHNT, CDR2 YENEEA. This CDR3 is CASSTGLAEITDTQYF. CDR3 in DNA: TGTGCCAGCAGCACCGGACTAGCGGAAATCACAGATACGCAGTATTTT.

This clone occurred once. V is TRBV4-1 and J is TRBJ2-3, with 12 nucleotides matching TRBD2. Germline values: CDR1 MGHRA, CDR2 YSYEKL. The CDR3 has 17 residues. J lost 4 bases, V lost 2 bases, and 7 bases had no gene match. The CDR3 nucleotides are TGCGCCAGCAGCCAAATGACTAGCGGGAGCGCGGCAGATACGCAGTATTTT. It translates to CASSQMTSGSAADTQYF.

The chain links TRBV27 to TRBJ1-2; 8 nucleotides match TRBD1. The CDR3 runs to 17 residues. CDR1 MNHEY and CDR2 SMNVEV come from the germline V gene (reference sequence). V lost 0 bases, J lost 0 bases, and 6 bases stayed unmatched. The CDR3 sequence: CASSLSTGTGSNYGYTF. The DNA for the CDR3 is TGTGCCAGCAGTTTATCAACCGGGACAGGCTCTAACTATGGCTACACCTTC.

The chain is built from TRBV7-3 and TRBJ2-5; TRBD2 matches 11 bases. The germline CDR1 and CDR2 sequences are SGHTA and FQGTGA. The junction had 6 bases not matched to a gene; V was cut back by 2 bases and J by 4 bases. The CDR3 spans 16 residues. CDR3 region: CASSLQGTSGRETQYF. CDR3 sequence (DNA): TGTGCCAGCAGCTTACAGGGGACTAGCGGCCGAGAGACCCAGTACTTC. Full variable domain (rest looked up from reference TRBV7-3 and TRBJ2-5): GAGVSQTPSNKVTEKGKYVELRCDPISGHTALYWYRQSLGQGPEFLIYFQGTGAADDSGLPNDRFFAVRPEGSVSTLKIQRTERGDSAVYLCASSLQGTSGRETQYFGPGTRLLVL.

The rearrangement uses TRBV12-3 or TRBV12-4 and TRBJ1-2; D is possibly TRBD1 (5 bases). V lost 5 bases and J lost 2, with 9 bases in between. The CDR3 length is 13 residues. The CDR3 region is CASSRQTNYGYTF. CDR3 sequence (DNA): TGTGCCAGCAGTAGACAGACAAACTATGGCTACACCTTC.

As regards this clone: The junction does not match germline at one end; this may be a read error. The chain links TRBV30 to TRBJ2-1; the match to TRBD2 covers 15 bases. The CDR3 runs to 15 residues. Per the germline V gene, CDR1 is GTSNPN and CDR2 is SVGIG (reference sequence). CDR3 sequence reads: CAGRRTSGGDNEQFF. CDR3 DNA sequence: TGTGCCGGGAGACGGACTAGCGGGGGGGACAATGAGCAGTTCTTC. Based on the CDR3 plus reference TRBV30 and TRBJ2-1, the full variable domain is SQTIHQWPATLVQPVGSPLSLECTVEGTSNPNLYWYRQAAGRGLQLLFYSVGIGQISSEVPQNLSASRPQDRQFILSSKKLLLSDSGFYLCAGRRTSGGDNEQFFGPGTRLTVL.